A selection of T cell receptor beta chains follows, all from one sample in a study of blood T cells in healthy people across ages. In TCRdb, the 5' RACE reads were re-called with MiXCR into one record per CDR3 protein. The top ten hold 3% to 4.5% of the sample, which has 550,000 to 750,000 distinct CDR3 sequences, under 25% seen once. Sequenced input: blood. Every receptor here comes from a man aged 65-85 years in good health. Both conserved end residues are part of each CDR3.

J gene: TRBJ1-4; V gene: TRBV3-1; CDR3 protein: CASSQVREGKLFF
J gene: NA; V gene: TRBV7-2; CDR3 protein: CASSLFGAGGSYEQYF
J gene: TRBJ2-5; V gene: TRBV7-9; CDR3 protein: CASSHRQKKETQYF
J gene: TRBJ2-1; V gene: TRBV27; CDR3 protein: CASSLSMGTGGNEQFF
J gene: TRBJ2-7; V gene: TRBV6-5; CDR3 protein: CASSYRDRGAYEQYF
J gene: TRBJ2-3; V gene: TRBV7-9; CDR3 protein: CASSHSGRNTDTQYF
J gene: TRBJ1-6; V gene: TRBV15; CDR3 protein: CATSRKGNSPLHF
J gene: TRBJ1-1; V gene: TRBV12-3/TRBV12-4; CDR3 protein: CASSLLGVEAFF
J gene: TRBJ2-5; V gene: TRBV19; CDR3 protein: CASSIRVSETQYF
J gene: NA; V gene: TRBV28; CDR3 protein: CASELGGESYEQYF
J gene: TRBJ2-3; V gene: TRBV12-3/TRBV12-4; CDR3 protein: CASSFLTSGSTDAQYF
J gene: TRBJ2-5; V gene: TRBV9; CDR3 protein: CASSVEFGQPETQYF
J gene: TRBJ2-1; V gene: TRBV7-9; CDR3 protein: CASSLRAGEDNEQFF
J gene: TRBJ2-7; V gene: TRBV3-1; CDR3 protein: CASSQVTRGEQYF
J gene: TRBJ2-1; V gene: TRBV24-1; CDR3 protein: CATSDSTGYNEQFF
J gene: TRBJ2-7; V gene: TRBV5-1; CDR3 protein: CASSSGQGNYEQYF
J gene: TRBJ1-5; V gene: TRBV27; CDR3 protein: CASSKGGSNQPQHF
J gene: TRBJ2-3; V gene: TRBV6-5; CDR3 protein: CASSSPERLAGPTDTQYF
J gene: TRBJ2-7; V gene: TRBV12-3/TRBV12-4; CDR3 protein: CASSIGQQGSSSYEQYF
J gene: TRBJ2-5; V gene: TRBV6-6; CDR3 protein: CASTQLAGVGETQYF
J gene: TRBJ2-5; V gene: TRBV2; CDR3 protein: CASSLKQAAETQYF
J gene: TRBJ2-7; V gene: TRBV28; CDR3 protein: CASRASGPTYEQYF
J gene: TRBJ2-5; V gene: TRBV5-1; CDR3 protein: CASSLGGQRQETQYF
J gene: NA; V gene: TRBV3-1; CDR3 protein: CASSQLWGGRRDYEQYF
J gene: TRBJ1-5; V gene: TRBV6-2/TRBV6-3; CDR3 protein: CASSQTSYSNQPQHF
J gene: TRBJ1-2; V gene: TRBV28; CDR3 protein: CASSLRQGGSYGYTF
J gene: TRBJ1-4; V gene: TRBV29-1; CDR3 protein: CSVASAGELFF
J gene: TRBJ1-4; V gene: TRBV7-9; CDR3 protein: CASSLGRQAVNEKLFF
J gene: TRBJ2-3; V gene: TRBV5-1; CDR3 protein: CASTKTGHTDTQYF
J gene: TRBJ1-2; V gene: TRBV12-3/TRBV12-4; CDR3 protein: CASTLSERARGYTF
J gene: TRBJ2-1; V gene: TRBV10-3; CDR3 protein: CAITSDSYNEQFF
J gene: TRBJ2-2; V gene: TRBV6-1; CDR3 protein: CASRKSGTGELFF
J gene: TRBJ1-2; V gene: TRBV19; CDR3 protein: CASSRDRGAYGYTF
J gene: TRBJ2-2; V gene: TRBV12-3/TRBV12-4; CDR3 protein: CASSLMNPGELFF
J gene: TRBJ2-7; V gene: TRBV2; CDR3 protein: CASNLRGSSYEQYF
J gene: TRBJ2-5; V gene: TRBV20-1; CDR3 protein: CSASRQGEQETQYF
J gene: TRBJ2-7; V gene: TRBV28; CDR3 protein: CASSKDPYEQYF
J gene: TRBJ1-1; V gene: TRBV2; CDR3 protein: CASKFDRGNPEAFF
J gene: TRBJ2-1; V gene: TRBV4-1; CDR3 protein: CASVPGLAASSYNEQFF
J gene: TRBJ2-7; V gene: TRBV20-1; CDR3 protein: CSADGGDSSSYEQYF
J gene: TRBJ2-1; V gene: TRBV6-2/TRBV6-3; CDR3 protein: CASMRSGYNEQFF
J gene: TRBJ2-5; V gene: TRBV20-1; CDR3 protein: CSARVDHQETQYF
J gene: TRBJ2-3; V gene: TRBV20-1; CDR3 protein: CSASQGTDTQYF
J gene: NA; V gene: TRBV6-2/TRBV6-3; CDR3 protein: CASSQDPYLRQYF
J gene: TRBJ2-1; V gene: TRBV5-6; CDR3 protein: CASRPLAGYNNEQFF
J gene: TRBJ2-1; V gene: TRBV19; CDR3 protein: CASSIDPTSGFYNEQFF
J gene: TRBJ1-4; V gene: TRBV5-1; CDR3 protein: CASSARENEQLFF
J gene: TRBJ2-5; V gene: TRBV29-1; CDR3 protein: CSVDWGETQYF
J gene: TRBJ2-1; V gene: TRBV12-3/TRBV12-4; CDR3 protein: CASSLSLAFQGNEQFF
J gene: TRBJ2-1; V gene: TRBV6-2/TRBV6-3; CDR3 protein: CASSYPTGGSSYNEQFF